In its sample, the clone carrying this T cell receptor (beta chain) was seen many times. Sequencing was performed with immunoSEQ multiplex PCR; in TCRdb, only in-frame clones are kept and a portion is missing. The sample holds about 49,000 clones, roughly 77% seen once. The entry originates in a study of blood T cell repertoires in COVID-19. Study-wide context: T cells, B-cell-depleted T cells, or PBMCs supplied cDNA or gDNA.

This TCR was recovered from a man aged 65 to 79 with active or convalescent COVID-19. Sequenced: peripheral blood.

Here the CDR3 DNA reads TGTGCCAGCAGTGACAAACTGACTAGCGGGTTGAACACCGGGGAGCTGTTTTTT. It codes for CASSDKLTSGLNTGELFF. The chain employs TRBV6-2 or TRBV6-3 and TRBJ2-2, with TRBD2 matching 10 bases. In germline, CDR1 is MNHEY, CDR2 SVGEGT. The CDR3 has 18 amino acids. V gave up 5 bases and J gave up 1 base; unmatched junction bases: 10.